Given below is one T cell receptor beta chain in context. This clonotype was recorded at least ten times. The antigen it recognizes is unknown. Per-nucleotide qualities are absent, and no much larger clonotype sits a single base away. These data are taken from a study of regulatory T cells in long-lasting Graves disease (dated by TCRdb to about 2021). About the investigation overall: To count as having persistent Graves' disease, a patient had to have received antithyroid drug treatment for over 5 years with TSH receptor autoantibodies remaining persistently positive. Peripheral blood TCR sequencing and RNA sequencing compared persistent Graves' disease patients with newly diagnosed Graves' disease patients. Antithyroid drugs had been taken for about 10.3 years on average by persistent Graves' disease patients in the clinical cohort. The study took place in China and was registered as a clinical trial. A total of roughly 35 samples underwent TCR sequencing: about 13 from persistent and 20 from newly diagnosed Graves' disease patients.

The sample's time point label, in plain terms: persistent/refractory GD, antithyroid drugs over 5 years with positive TRAb. For both TCR sequencing and RNA sequencing, RNA was extracted from PBMCs in TRIzol. The diagnosis of Graves' disease was made according to American Thyroid Association guidelines. Recruitment of patients was carried out at an endocrinology department in Xi'an, China. Each patient gave approximately 9.7 milliliters of peripheral blood, collected in an EDTA anticoagulant tube. Ficoll Paque Plus density gradient separation was used to isolate PBMCs, and no further T cell sorting was done. RNA quality was checked with an Agilent 2100 Bioanalyzer and agarose gel, and concentration with a NanoDrop 2000. Trimming removed 3 bases from V and 4 bases from J; the gene matches leave 5 bases unexplained. From a lookup of the germline V gene, CDR1 and CDR2 are MNHEY and SVGEGT. The CDR3 contains 14 residues, cysteine and phenylalanine counted. Only the CDR3 part of the read is kept: 42 bases, read in frame from the first base.

Study-level results and caveats: Persistent disease showed preferential use of TRBV28, TRBJ1-2 and TRBJ2-5, whereas newly diagnosed disease favored TRBV20-1 and TRBJ2-1. The study examined only peripheral blood because the primary lesion, thyroid tissue, could not be accessed. The small sample size was acknowledged by the authors as a limitation that may reduce accuracy. A larger number of public clonotypes was shared among persistent patients (about 2,700) than among newly diagnosed patients (about 990). Sequencing and analysis were limited to the TCR beta chain. Persistent Graves' disease patients showed lower TCR Shannon entropy and fewer highly expanded clones than newly diagnosed patients, suggesting clonal expansion.

The library was prepared using multiplex PCR. The data were produced on an Illumina HiSeq 4000. CDR3 regions were amplified by Arm-PCR with iRepertoire HTBI primers to construct TCR beta libraries. Before sequencing, the PCR products underwent gel purification. As for how the authors treated the data: Across samples, around 62 TRBV and 15 or so TRBJ segments were identified and used for gene usage analysis of CDR3 amino acid clonotypes. COPE and FqMerger were used to merge filtered high-quality paired reads into contigs. BLAST was used to align contigs to the IMGT TRBV, TRBD and TRBJ reference genes, and CDR3 was defined following IMGT. Highly expanded clones were defined as clonotypes with a frequency above 0.1%. Shannon entropy served as the measure of repertoire diversity, while the Gini coefficient captured V-J evenness. A clonotype found in more than one individual was treated as public. TCRdb redid the processing of the public reads, applying fastp at Q25 and MiXCR, and retained in-frame beta chains. Merged by CDR3 protein, the rows form single entries marked with the most common genes and DNA. In this record, the V and J calls reflect TCRdb's handling and not the investigators' own analysis. The sample yields fewer than 550,000 distinct CDR3 sequences; roughly 21% were counted once. The ten largest clones add up to more than 6% of the sample.

The sample consisted of peripheral blood mononuclear cells (PBMCs), taken when the disease was refractory, from a patient treated with antithyroid drugs. Rearrangement joined TRBV6-2 or TRBV6-3 to TRBJ1-2, with 7 bases matching TRBD1. This TCR was recovered from a female donor with Graves disease. The sequence in DNA is TGTGCCAGCAGTTATTATTCAGGGGGCTATGGCTACACCTTC. Protein translation: CASSYYSGGYGYTF.